This entry lists 22 T cell receptor beta chains sequenced from one sample in a study of cytomegalovirus exposure and HLA in healthy donors. In the PCR, 60 Vbeta and 13 Jbeta primers were used. Sequencing was performed with immunoSEQ multiplex PCR; in TCRdb, only in-frame clones are kept and a portion is missing. Of more than 150,000 clones listed, 60% to 85% are singletons. The sample consisted of PBMCs. These receptors were obtained from a woman between 50 and 59 years old in good health and CMV-seropositive.

The chain's CDR3 is CASSFRAGYTF. CDR3 nucleotides: TGTGCCAGCAGCTTCAGGGCTGGCTACACCTTC. The V call is TRBV11-2, the J call TRBJ1-2, with D maybe TRBD1 (5 bases). The length of the CDR3 is 11 residues. Germline loops: CDR1 SGHAT, CDR2 FQNNGV. V was cut by 3 bases and J by 7 bases, with 6 bases left in between.

This clone came up a few times. This chain uses TRBV11-1 with TRBJ1-1; the D gene is possibly TRBD1 (6 bases). V lost 4 bases to trimming and J lost 7 bases, with 19 bases between them. There are 15 residues in the CDR3. The germline V gene has CDR1 SGHAT and CDR2 FQDESV (reference sequence). The CDR3 loop reads CASSSGGGAKDEAFF. In nucleotides, the CDR3 is TGTGCCAGCAGCTCGGGTGGGGGGGCTAAGGATGAAGCTTTCTTT.

The sample holds a few counts of this clone. The chain joins TRBV7-2 to TRBJ2-1; 11 bases are a match to TRBD2. CDR3 length: 15 residues. Germline CDR1 SGHTA, CDR2 FQGNSA. V lost 4 bases to trimming and J lost 7 bases; unmatched junction nucleotides: 6. The chain's CDR3 is CASSWTSGLRNEQFF. The CDR3 bases are TGTGCCAGCAGCTGGACTAGCGGGTTAAGGAATGAGCAGTTCTTC.

The V gene is TRBV5-1, the J gene TRBJ2-3, with 8 bases lining up with TRBD2. The CDR3 sequence is 16 residues long. Germline V CDR1 and CDR2: SGHRS, YFSETQ. Trimming cost V 0 bases and J 2 bases; bases outside gene matches: 5. The CDR3 sequence is CASSLVTSESTDTQYF. The CDR3 DNA follows: TGCGCCAGCAGCTTGGTGACTAGCGAATCCACAGATACGCAGTATTTT. Full variable domain (outside the CDR3, taken from reference TRBV5-1 and TRBJ2-3): KAGVTQTPRYLIKTRGQQVTLSCSPISGHRSVSWYQQTPGQGLQFLFEYFSETQRNKGNFPGRFSGRQFSNSRSEMNVSTLELGDSALYLCASSLVTSESTDTQYFGPGTRLTVL.

The V gene is TRBV28, the J gene TRBJ2-2, with TRBD2 identical over 9 bases. CDR1 MDHEN and CDR2 SYDVKM come from the germline V gene. CDR3 length equals 17 residues. Trimming took 8 bases from V and 2 from J; bases not matched to a gene: 12. CDR3 nucleotide sequence: TGTGCCAGCGGGGGAGTAGCGGGAGATACCAACACCGGGGAGCTGTTTTTT. It is translated as CASGGVAGDTNTGELFF.

The chain joins TRBV5-1 to TRBJ1-2; 8 bases agree with TRBD1. Germline lookup yields CDR1 SGHRS and CDR2 YFSETQ. With V trimmed by 3 bases and J by 2 bases, 6 bases remained unmatched. The CDR3 loop spans 15 amino acids. The CDR3 reads CASSSTTGANYGYTF. The CDR3, as DNA: TGCGCCAGCAGCTCTACGACAGGGGCGAACTATGGCTACACCTTC.

This sequence joins TRBV6-4 and TRBJ2-7; 9 bases fit TRBD1. Trimming took 8 bases from V and 4 from J; bases not matched to a gene: 12. CDR3 size: 15 residues. Germline CDR1 is MRHNA and CDR2 is SNTAGT. In DNA form, the CDR3 reads TGTGCCAGCTGGAGTTTCCGGGACAGGGTGTACGAGCAGTACTTC. Amino acid sequence: CASWSFRDRVYEQYF.

This clone was observed a single time. The genes are TRBV30 and TRBJ2-7, with D possibly TRBD1 on 5 matching bases. The CDR3 is made up of 12 amino acids. Germline V gene sequence: CDR1 GTSNPN, CDR2 SVGIG (reference sequence). Trimming stripped 2 bases from V and 4 bases from J, with 9 bases between. The DNA for the CDR3 is TGTGCCTGGAGTTCGACAGCTTACGAGCAGTACTTC. This encodes CAWSSTAYEQYF.

This clone appeared a few times. This chain uses TRBV28 with TRBJ2-1; TRBD1 matches 9 bases. CDR1 is MDHEN and CDR2 is SYDVKM in the germline V gene. J gave up 8 bases and V 6 bases, and 17 bases lay outside the gene matches. The CDR3 extends over 17 amino acids. Here the CDR3 reads CASRDPGTGSISDEQFF. CDR3 bases: TGTGCCAGCAGAGATCCAGGGACAGGGAGTATATCCGATGAGCAGTTCTTC.

This chain joins TRBV9 and TRBJ2-3; weak D call: TRBD2 (5 bases). Deletions cut 0 bases from V and 6 bases from J, with 11 bases between. The CDR3 spans 14 residues. Germline CDR1 is SGDLS and CDR2 is YYNGEE. In DNA, the CDR3 is TGTGCCAGCAGCGTAGGTAGCGTGGCCGATACGCAGTATTTT. Translation gives CASSVGSVADTQYF. The whole variable domain, filled in from reference TRBV9 and TRBJ2-3, reads DSGVTQTPKHLITATGQRVTLRCSPRSGDLSVYWYQQSLDQGLQFLIQYYNGEERAKGNILERFSAQQFPDLHSELNLSSLELGDSALYFCASSVGSVADTQYFGPGTRLTVL.

Concerning this clone itself: Other DNA sequences of this sample code for an identical CDR3. This chain links TRBV28 with TRBJ1-1; TRBD1 matches at 10 bases. The ends lost 2 bases at V and 10 bases at J; junction bases unmatched: 4. This CDR3 spans 13 amino acids. Germline assignment: CDR1 MDHEN and CDR2 SYDVKM. The CDR3, as DNA: TGTGCCAGCAGTTTAGGACAGGGGGGGCGAGCTTTCTTT. Protein sequence: CASSLGQGGRAFF.

The sample holds one count of this clone. The chain couples TRBV6-1 to TRBJ1-5; no definite D call. This CDR3 is 14 amino acids long. V gave up 3 bases and J gave up 4 bases, with 10 bases separating them. The germline gives CDR1 MNHNS, CDR2 SASEGT. The CDR3 DNA follows: TGTGCCAGCAGTGAGCCCCCCCAGAATCAGCCCCAGCATTTT. It translates to CASSEPPQNQPQHF.

This chain links TRBV6-1 with TRBJ2-7; tentative D call: TRBD2 (5 bases). The CDR3 runs 17 residues. Germline CDR1 MNHNS, CDR2 SASEGT. V shed 0 bases and J shed 3 bases, with 18 bases lying between them. CDR3 residues: CASSEASGAPRFYEQYF. The CDR3 DNA is TGTGCCAGCAGTGAAGCAAGCGGAGCACCGCGTTTCTACGAGCAGTACTTC.

Here the CDR3 reads CIHPGSYGYTF. The DNA of the CDR3 is TGCATCCACCCCGGGTCCTATGGCTACACCTTC. V gene TRBV20-1 combines with J gene TRBJ1-2, with no clear D. Germline-derived CDR1 and CDR2 are DFQATT and SNEGSKA (reference sequence). This CDR3 contains 11 residues.

The rearrangement uses TRBV5-1 and TRBJ2-2, with D possibly being TRBD1 (5 bases). The germline V gene encodes CDR1 SGHRS and CDR2 YFSETQ. V lost 4 bases, J lost 2 bases, and 9 bases lay in between. The CDR3 contains 14 residues. The DNA for the CDR3 is TGCGCCAGCAGCCACGGACAAAACACCGGGGAGCTGTTTTTT. Translation gives CASSHGQNTGELFF.

The V call is TRBV27, the J call TRBJ2-3; 8 bases are shared with TRBD1. The V gene end was trimmed by 4 bases and the J gene end by 0 bases; junction bases not matched to a gene: 6. There are 16 residues in the CDR3. In germline, CDR1 is MNHEY, CDR2 SMNVEV (reference sequence). The CDR3 bases are TGTGCCAGCAGTTACAGGACAGGGCCGAGCACAGATACGCAGTATTTT. Translating it yields CASSYRTGPSTDTQYF.

This rearrangement joins TRBV6-5 to TRBJ2-7; tentatively, D is TRBD1 (5 bases). The V and J ends lost 0 bases and 2 bases respectively, with 11 bases between them. The CDR3 consists of 15 residues. The V gene's germline CDR1 is MNHEY and CDR2 SVGAGI. CDR3 residues: CASSYSDRPTYEQYF. In DNA, the CDR3 is TGTGCCAGCAGTTACTCCGACAGACCTACCTACGAGCAGTACTTC.

V usage is TRBV18 and J usage is TRBJ1-1; D is undetermined. The CDR3 sequence is 14 residues long. V gave up 0 bases and J gave up 6 bases, with 11 bases separating them. CDR1 is KGHSH and CDR2 is LQKENI in the germline V gene. The CDR3 region has the DNA TGTGCCAGCTCACCACCCCTCGGAGGCGCTGAAGCTTTCTTT. Amino acid sequence: CASSPPLGGAEAFF.

The rearrangement links TRBV7-2 to TRBJ2-1, with D tentatively TRBD2 (6 bases). V gave up 5 bases and J gave up 4 bases, with 12 bases separating them. This CDR3 is built from 14 residues. Germline loops: CDR1 SGHTA, CDR2 FQGNSA. CDR3 sequence reads: CASSIRRGYNEQFF. CDR3 coding DNA: TGTGCCAGCAGCATACGACGGGGGTACAATGAGCAGTTCTTC.

The chain links TRBV27 to TRBJ2-2; D is possibly TRBD2 (8 bases). Germline V gene data show CDR1 as MNHEY and CDR2 as SMNVEV (reference sequence). CDR3 size: 15 residues. V lost 6 bases, J lost 5 bases, and 16 bases lay in between. CDR3 DNA sequence: TGTGCCAGCAGACGGGGGGGACAGAAGACCGGGGAGCTGTTTTTT. Translating it yields CASRRGGQKTGELFF.

V and J are TRBV4-2 and TRBJ2-3, with D perhaps TRBD1 (5 bases). The V and J ends lost 2 bases and 2 bases respectively, with 11 bases between them. This CDR3 region has 15 residues. Per germline, CDR1 LGHNA and CDR2 YNFKEQ. The CDR3 loop is CASSQQTDSTDTQYF. The CDR3, as DNA: TGTGCCAGCAGCCAACAGACAGATTCCACAGATACGCAGTATTTT.

The rearrangement joins TRBV11-2 to TRBJ1-1; 9 nucleotides match TRBD1. The length of the CDR3 is 16 residues. The J segment lost 5 bases and the V segment lost 4 bases, leaving 11 bases of the junction unmatched. The germline CDR1 and CDR2 sequences are SGHAT and FQNNGV. The CDR3 protein is CASSSRSGTGTTEAFF. DNA for the CDR3: TGTGCCAGCAGCTCGCGCTCGGGGACAGGGACTACTGAAGCTTTCTTT.